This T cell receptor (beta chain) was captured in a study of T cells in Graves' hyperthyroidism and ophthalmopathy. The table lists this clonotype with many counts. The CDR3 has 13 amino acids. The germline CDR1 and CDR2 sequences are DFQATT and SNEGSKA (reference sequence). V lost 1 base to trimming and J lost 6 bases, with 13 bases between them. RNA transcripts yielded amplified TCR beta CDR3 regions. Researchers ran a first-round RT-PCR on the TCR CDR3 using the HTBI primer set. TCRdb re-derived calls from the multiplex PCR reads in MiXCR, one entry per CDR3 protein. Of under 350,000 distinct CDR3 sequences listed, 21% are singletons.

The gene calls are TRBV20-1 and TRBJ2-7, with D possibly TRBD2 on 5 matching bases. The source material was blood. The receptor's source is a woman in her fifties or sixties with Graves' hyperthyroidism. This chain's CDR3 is CSARAPRVREQYF. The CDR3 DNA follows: TGCAGTGCTAGAGCCCCGAGGGTTCGCGAGCAGTACTTC.